A single sample gave rise to the 24 T cell receptor beta chains below, sequenced in a study of blood T cell repertoires in COVID-19. Profiling relied on immunoSEQ multiplex PCR, and the TCRdb table lists in-frame clones only, not all of them. The sample consists of some 100,000 clones, 84% of them appearing once. Sequencing was performed on peripheral blood. Receptor source: a woman of 80 years or more with active or convalescent COVID-19.

This clone came up a few times. The V gene is TRBV2, the J gene TRBJ2-3; TRBD2 matches 13 bases. The J segment lost 4 bases and the V segment lost 6 bases, leaving 16 bases of the junction unmatched. The CDR3 loop spans 19 amino acids. CDR1 is SNHLY and CDR2 is FYNNEI in the germline V gene. DNA for the CDR3: TGTGCCAGCAGGATTAGGGGACTAGCGGGAATGCAGGGCGCAGATACGCAGTATTTT. It translates to CASRIRGLAGMQGADTQYF.

This clone was seen a single time. The genes are TRBV11-2 and TRBJ2-3; 9 positions match TRBD2. This CDR3 has 16 amino acids. Looked up from germline, CDR1 is SGHAT and CDR2 is FQNNGV. V shed 0 bases and J 5 bases; nucleotides not matched to a gene: 6. The CDR3 region has the DNA TGTGCCAGCAGCTTAGATGGGCGGGAGGGCCGAGATACGCAGTATTTT. It is translated as CASSLDGREGRDTQYF.

This sequence joins TRBV19 and TRBJ2-3; 13 bases fit TRBD2. Germline lookup yields CDR1 LNHDA and CDR2 SQIVND (reference sequence). The CDR3 sequence is 16 residues long. J gave up 3 bases and V 5 bases, and 5 bases lay outside the gene matches. CDR3 region: CASSSWTSGRTDTQYF. CDR3 in DNA: TGTGCCAGTAGTTCCTGGACTAGCGGGAGAACAGATACGCAGTATTTT.

This chain uses TRBV7-9 with TRBJ2-7; weak D call: TRBD1 (6 bases). The CDR3 spans 13 residues. The V gene lost 6 bases and the J gene lost 1 base, with 10 bases spanning the gap. CDR1 SEHNR and CDR2 FQNEAQ come from the germline V gene (reference sequence). CDR3 protein: CASRLGQSYEQYF. CDR3 sequence (DNA): TGTGCCAGCAGACTAGGACAGTCCTACGAGCAGTACTTC.

This rearrangement joins TRBV7-9 to TRBJ1-1, with unresolved D. V was shortened by 5 bases and J by 4 bases, with 5 bases between the two germline ends. Germline V gene data show CDR1 as SEHNR and CDR2 as FQNEAQ (reference sequence). The CDR3 extends over 11 amino acids. CDR3 in amino acids: CASSPGTEAFF. DNA for the CDR3: TGTGCCAGCAGCCCGGGCACTGAAGCTTTCTTT.

V and J are TRBV11-3 and TRBJ2-2, with 9 nucleotides matching TRBD1. With V trimmed by 5 bases and J by 3 bases, 10 bases remained unmatched. The CDR3 is 17 amino acids. The germline V gene encodes CDR1 SGHNT and CDR2 YENEEA. CDR3 sequence: CASSTPRQGEYTGELFF. In nucleotides, the CDR3 is TGTGCCAGCAGCACCCCCCGACAGGGGGAATACACCGGGGAGCTGTTTTTT. Filled out from reference TRBV11-3 and TRBJ2-2, the complete variable domain reads EAGVVQSPRYKIIEKKQPVAFWCNPISGHNTLYWYLQNLGQGPELLIRYENEEAVDDSQLPKDRFSAERLKGVDSTLKIQPAELGDSAVYLCASSTPRQGEYTGELFFGEGSRLTVL.

DNA of the CDR3: TGCGCCAGCAGCTCCCTGAACAGGGGGAGTACAGATACGCAGTATTTT. This translates into CASSSLNRGSTDTQYF. The V call is TRBV5-1, the J call TRBJ2-3, with TRBD1 matching 8 bases. Unmatched junction bases numbered 9, after V lost 3 bases and J lost 3 bases. This CDR3 is 16 amino acids long. Per germline, CDR1 SGHRS and CDR2 YFSETQ.

A remark on this clone: Other DNA sequences of this sample code for an identical CDR3. The chain carries TRBV7-3 and TRBJ2-1; 14 bases line up with TRBD2. The CDR3 runs to 15 residues. V lost 5 bases to trimming and J lost 6 bases; unmatched junction nucleotides: 3. CDR1 is SGHTA and CDR2 is FQGTGA in the germline V gene. The CDR3 DNA follows: TGTGCCAGCAGCCTGGGACTAGCGGGAGTCAATGAGCAGTTCTTC. It is translated as CASSLGLAGVNEQFF. Based on the CDR3 plus reference TRBV7-3 and TRBJ2-1, the full variable domain is GAGVSQTPSNKVTEKGKYVELRCDPISGHTALYWYRQSLGQGPEFLIYFQGTGAADDSGLPNDRFFAVRPEGSVSTLKIQRTERGDSAVYLCASSLGLAGVNEQFFGPGTRLTVL.

The V gene is TRBV5-4, the J gene TRBJ1-2; possible D gene TRBD1, 5 bases. CDR1 SGHNT and CDR2 YYREEE come from the germline V gene (reference sequence). The CDR3 contains 15 residues. Trimming took off 0 bases at V and 8 bases at J, with 17 bases between the two ends. This chain's CDR3 is CASSLVGRVIGGYTF. DNA for the CDR3: TGTGCCAGCAGCTTGGTTGGCAGGGTAATCGGCGGCTACACCTTC.

This chain links TRBV24-1 with TRBJ1-5; D is ambiguous. The CDR3 totals 16 residues. Looked up from germline, CDR1 is KGHDR and CDR2 is SFDVKD. The V gene lost 2 bases and the J gene lost 6 bases, with 16 bases spanning the gap. For the CDR3, the DNA is TGTGCCACCAGTGATTCTATTGACGGGAGGCCTCAGCCCCAGCATTTT. Translated: CATSDSIDGRPQPQHF.

This sequence joins TRBV24-1 and TRBJ2-3; D might be TRBD2 (6 bases). Germline V gene lookup returns CDR1 KGHDR and CDR2 SFDVKD. Trimming stripped 4 bases from V and 2 bases from J, with 6 bases between. The CDR3 totals 13 residues. The CDR3 bases are TGTGCCACCAGTGAGGACTACACAGATACGCAGTATTTT. It encodes CATSEDYTDTQYF.

The chain links TRBV20-1 to TRBJ2-7; D gene ambiguous. This CDR3 comprises 11 residues. Trimming pared 3 bases from V and 1 base from J, leaving 4 bases between. Germline CDR1 is DFQATT and CDR2 is SNEGSKA (reference sequence). Here the CDR3 reads CSASVSYEQYF. Here the CDR3 DNA reads TGCAGTGCTAGCGTTTCCTACGAGCAGTACTTC.

V gene TRBV7-3 combines with J gene TRBJ2-7; TRBD1 matches at 9 bases. The J segment lost 5 bases and the V segment lost 2 bases, leaving 1 base of the junction unmatched. The CDR3 has 13 amino acids. Germline assignment: CDR1 SGHTA and CDR2 FQGTGA. CDR3: CASSLGQGNEQYF. In nucleotides, the CDR3 is TGTGCCAGCAGCTTAGGACAGGGGAACGAGCAGTACTTC.

The gene calls are TRBV6-5 and TRBJ1-1, with 9 nucleotides matching TRBD1. The J segment lost 5 bases and the V segment lost 5 bases, leaving 9 bases of the junction unmatched. CDR1 is MNHEY and CDR2 is SVGAGI in the germline V gene. The CDR3 runs 15 residues. The CDR3 coding sequence is TGTGCCAGCAGTACCCGGGGACAGGGAGGGACTGAAGCTTTCTTT. Translation: CASSTRGQGGTEAFF.

Ten or more counts support this clone. The rearrangement uses TRBV10-3 and TRBJ2-4; the match to TRBD1 covers 8 bases. Germline values: CDR1 ENHRY, CDR2 SYGVKD. CDR3 size: 16 residues. Germline trimming cut 0 bases from V and 0 bases from J; bases unmatched to any gene: 1. DNA of the CDR3: TGTGCCATCAGTGAGTCGACAGGGGTAGCCAAAAACATTCAGTACTTC. It encodes CAISESTGVAKNIQYF.

The chain carries TRBV20-1 and TRBJ2-3; D gene ambiguous. This CDR3 spans 11 amino acids. The germline gives CDR1 DFQATT, CDR2 SNEGSKA (reference sequence). The germline V and J ends were trimmed by 5 bases and 2 bases, with 5 bases remaining between them. The CDR3 sequence is CSAPITDTQYF. The CDR3 region has the DNA TGCAGTGCTCCCATCACAGATACGCAGTATTTT.

This sequence joins TRBV28 and TRBJ2-3, with no clear D. V gave up 7 bases and J gave up 0 bases, with 14 bases separating them. CDR1 MDHEN and CDR2 SYDVKM come from the germline V gene. This CDR3 comprises 15 residues. The CDR3 sequence: CASTFLRSSTDTQYF. The CDR3 DNA reads as TGTGCCAGCACCTTTCTTAGATCTAGCACAGATACGCAGTATTTT. Drawing the rest from reference TRBV28 and TRBJ2-3, the complete variable domain is DVKVTQSSRYLVKRTGEKVFLECVQDMDHENMFWYRQDPGLGLRLIYFSYDVKMKEKGDIPEGYSVSREKKERFSLILESASTNQTSMYLCASTFLRSSTDTQYFGPGTRLTVL.

The chain carries TRBV20-1 and TRBJ2-7, with D unclear. Trimming removed 2 bases at V and 6 bases at J, with 5 bases between. The germline CDR1 and CDR2 sequences are DFQATT and SNEGSKA (reference sequence). The CDR3 extends over 10 amino acids. In DNA form, the CDR3 reads TGCAGTGCTAGATACATCGAGCAGTACTTC. This gives the protein CSARYIEQYF.

The chain uses TRBV19 and TRBJ1-4; D uncertain. The V and J ends lost 6 bases and 7 bases respectively, with 18 bases between them. The CDR3 is made up of 15 amino acids. The germline gives CDR1 LNHDA, CDR2 SQIVND (reference sequence). CDR3 residues: CASSLFGEGGEKLFF. For the CDR3, the DNA is TGTGCCAGTAGCCTATTTGGGGAAGGAGGTGAAAAACTGTTTTTT.

The gene calls are TRBV6-5 and TRBJ2-2, with D unresolved. V lost 2 bases, J lost 4 bases, and 8 bases lay in between. CDR3 length: 14 amino acids. The germline CDR1 and CDR2 sequences are MNHEY and SVGAGI. This CDR3 reads CASSYVYLTGELFF. The CDR3 coding sequence is TGTGCCAGCAGTTACGTCTACCTCACCGGGGAGCTGTTTTTT.

This clone was seen once. CDR3 bases: TGTGCCAGCAGCGAAGGGACTAGCGGCTACGAGCAGTACTTC. This encodes CASSEGTSGYEQYF. The chain uses TRBV7-9 and TRBJ2-7, with 11 bases that match TRBD2. V was pared by 5 bases and J by 3 bases, with 3 bases of the junction left unmatched. In germline, CDR1 is SEHNR, CDR2 FQNEAQ (reference sequence). CDR3 size: 14 residues.

The J gene is TRBJ1-5, the V gene TRBV3-1 (or the pseudogene TRBV3-2), with TRBD1 identical over 7 bases. V lost 6 bases and J lost 0; bases outside the gene matches: 5. CDR3 length: 15 amino acids. Germline V gene lookup returns CDR1 LGHDT and CDR2 YNNKEL (reference sequence). CDR3 nucleotides: TGTGCCAGCAGTAAGGACAGGACTAGCAATCAGCCCCAGCATTTT. Protein sequence: CASSKDRTSNQPQHF.

The chain employs TRBV2 and TRBJ1-2; 9 bases map to TRBD1. CDR3 size: 14 residues. The germline CDR1 and CDR2 sequences are SNHLY and FYNNEI. Trimming cost V 6 bases and J 8 bases; bases outside gene matches: 10. For the CDR3, the DNA is TGTGCCAGCAGCGGGACAGGGTACAGTAGCGGCTACACCTTC. Translation gives CASSGTGYSSGYTF. Full variable domain (remainder filled in from reference TRBV2 and TRBJ1-2): EPEVTQTPSHQVTQMGQEVILRCVPISNHLYFYWYRQILGQKVEFLVSFYNNEISEKSEIFDDQFSVERPDGSNFTLKIRSTKLEDSAMYFCASSGTGYSSGYTFGSGTRLTVV.

This sequence joins TRBV2 and TRBJ2-1, with 14 bases lining up with TRBD2. The J segment lost 6 bases and the V segment lost 3 bases, leaving 1 base of the junction unmatched. CDR1 and CDR2 from the germline V gene are SNHLY and FYNNEI. The CDR3 runs 15 residues. The CDR3 region is CASSDGLAGGNEQFF. The CDR3 DNA reads TGTGCCAGCAGTGATGGACTAGCGGGGGGCAATGAGCAGTTCTTC.